Sequencing of this T cell receptor beta chain was carried out in a study of shared clonotypes between healthy human individuals. V lost 1 base to trimming and J lost 4 bases; unmatched junction nucleotides: 8. The germline CDR1 and CDR2 sequences are LGHNA and YSLEER. This CDR3 contains 16 residues. CD45RO-negative cells were positively selected for CCR7, leaving out terminally differentiated effector memory CD45RA+ cells. The table came from immunoSEQ multiplex PCR; TCRdb's copy has only in-frame clones and leaves some out. Of 2 million to 2.5 million clones listed, about 92% are singletons. The chain uses TRBV4-3 and TRBJ2-5, with 8 bases fitting TRBD1. This TCR came from a man younger than 30 in good health. Some clones in this sample may be carry-over from other donors' samples. Sequencing was performed on naive CD8+ T cells from PBMCs. The CDR3 DNA is TGCGCCAGCAGCCAAGGTCCGGACAGGGTCGGAGAGACCCAGTACTTC. It specifies CASSQGPDRVGETQYF.